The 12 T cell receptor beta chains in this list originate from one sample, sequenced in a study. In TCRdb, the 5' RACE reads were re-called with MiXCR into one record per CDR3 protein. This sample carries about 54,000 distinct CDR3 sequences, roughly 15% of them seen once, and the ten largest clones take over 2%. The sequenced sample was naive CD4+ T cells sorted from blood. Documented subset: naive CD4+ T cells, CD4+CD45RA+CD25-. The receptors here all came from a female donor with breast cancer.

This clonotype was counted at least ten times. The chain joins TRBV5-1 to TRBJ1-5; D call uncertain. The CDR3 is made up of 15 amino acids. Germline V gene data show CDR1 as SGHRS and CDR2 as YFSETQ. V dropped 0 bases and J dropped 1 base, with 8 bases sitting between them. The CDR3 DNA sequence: TGCGCCAGCAGCTTGGCCCCGGGGAGCAATCAGCCCCAGCATTTT. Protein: CASSLAPGSNQPQHF.

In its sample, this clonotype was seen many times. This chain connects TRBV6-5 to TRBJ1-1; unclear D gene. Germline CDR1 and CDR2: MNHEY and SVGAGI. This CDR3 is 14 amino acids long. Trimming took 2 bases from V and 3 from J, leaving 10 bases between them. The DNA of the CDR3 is TGTGCCAGCAGTTACGCGTATTCTTACACTGAAGCTTTCTTT. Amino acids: CASSYAYSYTEAFF.

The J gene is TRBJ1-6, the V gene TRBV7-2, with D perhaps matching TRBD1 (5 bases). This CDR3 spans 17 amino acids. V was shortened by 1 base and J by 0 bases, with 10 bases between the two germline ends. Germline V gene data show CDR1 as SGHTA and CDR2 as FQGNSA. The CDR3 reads CASSLVGGSSYNSPLHF. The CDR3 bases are TGTGCCAGCAGCTTAGTGGGGGGGAGCTCCTATAATTCACCCCTCCACTTT. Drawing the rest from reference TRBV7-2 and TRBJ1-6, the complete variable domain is GAGVSQSPSNKVTEKGKDVELRCDPISGHTALYWYRQSLGQGLEFLIYFQGNSAPDKSGLPSDRFSAERTGGSVSTLTIQRTQQEDSAVYLCASSLVGGSSYNSPLHFGNGTRLTVT.

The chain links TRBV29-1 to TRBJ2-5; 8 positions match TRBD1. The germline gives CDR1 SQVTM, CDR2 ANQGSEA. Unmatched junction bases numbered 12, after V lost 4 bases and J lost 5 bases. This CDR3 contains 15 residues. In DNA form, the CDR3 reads TGCAGCGTTGTCCCAGGGGGCTGGGGTTCGGAGACCCAGTACTTC. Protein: CSVVPGGWGSETQYF.

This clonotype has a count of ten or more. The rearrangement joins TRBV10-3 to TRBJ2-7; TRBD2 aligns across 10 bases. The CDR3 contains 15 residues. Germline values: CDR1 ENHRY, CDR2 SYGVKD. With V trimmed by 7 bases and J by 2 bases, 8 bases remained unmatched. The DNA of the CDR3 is TGTGCCATCACTTCACCGGGACTAGCGCCCTACGAGCAGTACTTC. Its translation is CAITSPGLAPYEQYF.

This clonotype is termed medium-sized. Here the CDR3 DNA reads TGCAGCGTTGTTGGAGATACGCAGTATTTT. Amino acid sequence: CSVVGDTQYF. V and J are TRBV29-1 and TRBJ2-3; unclear D gene. Germline assignment: CDR1 SQVTM and CDR2 ANQGSEA. CDR3 length equals 10 residues. The V end was cut by 4 bases, the J end by 5 bases, with 4 bases between.

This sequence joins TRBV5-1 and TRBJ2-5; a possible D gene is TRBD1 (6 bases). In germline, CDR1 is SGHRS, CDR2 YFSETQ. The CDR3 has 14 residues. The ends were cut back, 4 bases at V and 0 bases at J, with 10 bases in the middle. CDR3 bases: TGCGCCAGCAGCCCGCAGGGGTACCAAGAGACCCAGTACTTC. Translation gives CASSPQGYQETQYF.

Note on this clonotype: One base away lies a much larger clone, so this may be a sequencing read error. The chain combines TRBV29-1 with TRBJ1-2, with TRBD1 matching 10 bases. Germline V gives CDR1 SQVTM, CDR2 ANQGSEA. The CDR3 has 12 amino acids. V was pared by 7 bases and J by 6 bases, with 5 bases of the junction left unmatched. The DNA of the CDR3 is TGCAGCGCTGTCGGGACAGGGGATGGCTACACCTTC. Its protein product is CSAVGTGDGYTF.

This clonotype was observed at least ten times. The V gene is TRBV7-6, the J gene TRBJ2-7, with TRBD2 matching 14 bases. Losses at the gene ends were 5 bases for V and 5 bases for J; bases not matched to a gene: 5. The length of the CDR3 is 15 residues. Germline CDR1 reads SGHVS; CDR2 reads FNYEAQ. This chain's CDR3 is CASSQRLAGGDEQYF. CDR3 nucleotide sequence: TGTGCCAGCAGCCAACGACTAGCGGGAGGGGACGAGCAGTACTTC.

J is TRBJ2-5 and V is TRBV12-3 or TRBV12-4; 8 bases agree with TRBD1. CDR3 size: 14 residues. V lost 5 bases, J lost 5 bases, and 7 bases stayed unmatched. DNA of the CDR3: TGTGCCAGCAGTCCCAGGGGGCGGGGCGAGACCCAGTACTTC. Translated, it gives CASSPRGRGETQYF.

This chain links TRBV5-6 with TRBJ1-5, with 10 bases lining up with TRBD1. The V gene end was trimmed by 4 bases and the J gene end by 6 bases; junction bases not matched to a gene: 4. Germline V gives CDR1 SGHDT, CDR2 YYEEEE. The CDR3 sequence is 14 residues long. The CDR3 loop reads CASSGWDRGQPQHF. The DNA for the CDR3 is TGTGCCAGCAGCGGGTGGGACAGGGGTCAGCCCCAGCATTTT.

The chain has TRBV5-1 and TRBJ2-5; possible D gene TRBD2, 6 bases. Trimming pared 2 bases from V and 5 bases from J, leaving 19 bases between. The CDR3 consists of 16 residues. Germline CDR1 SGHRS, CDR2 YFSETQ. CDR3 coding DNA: TGCGCCAGCAGCTTTGGAGGGCCCGAAGGAGGGGAGACCCAGTACTTC. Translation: CASSFGGPEGGETQYF.